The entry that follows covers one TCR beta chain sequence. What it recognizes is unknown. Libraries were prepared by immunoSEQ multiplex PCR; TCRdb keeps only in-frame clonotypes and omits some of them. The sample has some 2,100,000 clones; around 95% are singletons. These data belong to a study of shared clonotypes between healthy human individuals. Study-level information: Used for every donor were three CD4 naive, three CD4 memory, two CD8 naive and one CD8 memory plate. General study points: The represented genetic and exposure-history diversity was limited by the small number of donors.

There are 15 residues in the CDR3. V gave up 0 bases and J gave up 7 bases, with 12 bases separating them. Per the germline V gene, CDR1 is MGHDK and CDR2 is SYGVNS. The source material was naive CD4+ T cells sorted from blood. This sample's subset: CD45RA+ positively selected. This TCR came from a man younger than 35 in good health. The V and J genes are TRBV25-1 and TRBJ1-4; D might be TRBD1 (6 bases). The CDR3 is CASSEYPGAGEKLFF. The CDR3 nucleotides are TGTGCCAGCAGTGAATATCCGGGGGCGGGTGAAAAACTGTTTTTT.